The 29 T cell receptor beta chains below all came from one sample that was sequenced in a study of early T cells in non-severe SARS-CoV-2 infection. TCRdb reanalysed the 5' RACE reads using MiXCR and keeps one entry per CDR3 protein. The sample contains 80,000 or so distinct CDR3 sequences, approximately 10% of which appear only once. The starting material was whole blood, obtained at baseline. These receptors originate from an adult who was a healthcare worker with PCR-confirmed SARS-CoV-2 infection or an uninfected control (not recorded which).

The table lists this clonotype with many counts. The CDR3 nucleotides read TGTGCCAGCAGCCGACCGGGACAGGGAAATTCACCCCTCCACTTT. Amino acids: CASSRPGQGNSPLHF. This sequence joins TRBV6-5 and TRBJ1-6, with 9 bases fitting TRBD1. The CDR3 has 15 amino acids. The V and J ends lost 6 bases and 7 bases, in that order; junction bases with no gene match: 7. The V gene's germline CDR1 is MNHEY and CDR2 SVGAGI.

V and J are TRBV19 and TRBJ1-5; 7 bases line up with TRBD1. This CDR3 contains 16 residues. J was trimmed by 4 bases and V by 3 bases; bases with no gene match: 9. Germline CDR1 is LNHDA and CDR2 is SQIVND (reference sequence). As DNA, the CDR3 is TGTGCCAGTAGTATCACAGGGGTTGCTCATAATCAGCCCCAGCATTTT. It is translated as CASSITGVAHNQPQHF.

The chain couples TRBV20-1 to TRBJ1-1, with unresolved D. CDR1 and CDR2 (germline): DFQATT, SNEGSKA (reference sequence). V lost 2 bases, J lost 4 bases, and 11 bases lay in between. This CDR3 has 13 residues. DNA of the CDR3: TGCAGTGCTAGATCCGGGTTACTCACTGAAGCTTTCTTT. Translation: CSARSGLLTEAFF.

This clonotype has just a few counts. The chain combines TRBV7-9 with TRBJ2-2; tentative D call: TRBD1 (7 bases). CDR1 and CDR2 (germline): SEHNR, FQNEAQ (reference sequence). V was pared by 5 bases and J by 4 bases, with 23 bases between. The CDR3 runs to 18 residues. CDR3 nucleotide sequence: TGTGCCAGCAGCACGCGGGACAGCCCAAGACCTTTCACCGGGGAGCTGTTTTTT. Encoded protein: CASSTRDSPRPFTGELFF.

This clonotype was seen at least ten times. The chain carries TRBV6-5 and TRBJ1-1; 10 positions agree with TRBD1. J gave up 1 base and V 6 bases, and 5 bases lay outside the gene matches. The CDR3 extends over 15 amino acids. CDR1 MNHEY and CDR2 SVGAGI come from the germline V gene. CDR3 DNA sequence: TGTGCCAGCAGCCGCAGGACAGGGGGGAACACTGAAGCTTTCTTT. Its translation: CASSRRTGGNTEAFF.

This CDR3 reads CSVGGGPGNTIYF. The CDR3 DNA sequence: TGCAGCGTTGGAGGGGGGCCCGGAAACACCATATATTTT. This chain links TRBV29-1 with TRBJ1-3, with D possibly matching TRBD1 (6 bases). CDR1 and CDR2 (germline): SQVTM, ANQGSEA. The CDR3 totals 13 residues. V was pared by 4 bases and J by 4 bases, with 11 bases between.

The chain joins TRBV11-2 to TRBJ1-5; no clear D gene. Germline CDR1 is SGHAT and CDR2 is FQNNGV. The ends were cut back, 4 bases at V and 4 bases at J, with 5 bases in the middle. The CDR3 is 12 residues long. The CDR3 nucleotides are TGTGCCAGCAGCTCCAGAAATCAGCCCCAGCATTTT. This codes for CASSSRNQPQHF.

There are a few counts of this clonotype. The chain carries TRBV5-1 and TRBJ2-1; 7 bases are shared with TRBD1. Germline lookup yields CDR1 SGHRS and CDR2 YFSETQ. The CDR3 runs to 16 residues. V was clipped by 4 bases and J by 0 bases; unmatched bases: 7. Here the CDR3 reads CASSITGTVSYNEQFF. DNA of the CDR3: TGCGCCAGCAGCATCACCGGGACAGTCTCCTACAATGAGCAGTTCTTC.

In this sample, this clonotype turned up many times. The chain has TRBV5-1 and TRBJ2-5; tentatively, D is TRBD2 (5 bases). Germline values: CDR1 SGHRS, CDR2 YFSETQ. The CDR3 length is 15 residues. V was trimmed by 4 bases and J by 1 base, leaving 14 bases between them. The DNA for the CDR3 is TGCGCCAGCAGCCCGTTACCCGGGATCCAAGAGACCCAGTACTTC. Amino acid sequence: CASSPLPGIQETQYF.

This clonotype showed up many times. This chain connects TRBV6-2 or TRBV6-3 to TRBJ2-7, with TRBD1 matching over 7 bases. The V gene's germline CDR1 is MNHEY and CDR2 SVGEGT. The CDR3 totals 16 residues. The J segment lost 2 bases and the V segment lost 8 bases, leaving 15 bases of the junction unmatched. CDR3 amino acids: CASVSQRDSLTYEQYF. The CDR3 DNA is TGTGCCAGCGTCTCTCAAAGGGACAGCCTTACCTACGAGCAGTACTTC.

This chain connects TRBV25-1 to TRBJ2-7; tentatively, D is TRBD1 (5 bases). CDR1 and CDR2 (germline): MGHDK, SYGVNS. V lost 3 bases and J lost 0, with 18 bases in between. This CDR3 region has 17 residues. CDR3 protein: CASSEPAYGQSSYEQYF. DNA of the CDR3: TGTGCCAGCAGTGAGCCAGCCTACGGACAAAGCTCCTACGAGCAGTACTTC.

This clonotype was counted a few times. This chain uses TRBV29-1 with TRBJ2-1; a weak D match, TRBD2 (6 bases). The CDR3 covers 13 residues. With 5 bases removed from V and 0 bases from J, the gap between germline ends came to 8 bases. CDR1 is SQVTM, CDR2 ANQGSEA, per germline. Here the CDR3 DNA reads TGCAGCGTTAGGCGGGGCTCCTACAATGAGCAGTTCTTC. The encoded protein is CSVRRGSYNEQFF.

The chain has TRBV15 and TRBJ1-1; no reliable D call. V was shortened by 1 base and J by 11 bases, with 14 bases between the two germline ends. This CDR3 has 13 residues. The germline CDR1 and CDR2 sequences are LNHNV and YYDKDF (reference sequence). The CDR3 nucleotides read TGTGCCACCAGCAGAGGGGCGGGTGGTAGGGCTTTCTTT. It translates to CATSRGAGGRAFF.

The sample holds a few counts of this clonotype. The J gene is TRBJ2-5, the V gene TRBV18; D gene ambiguous. The CDR3 sequence is 13 residues long. Trimming removed 0 bases from V and 1 base from J, with 3 bases in between. The germline CDR1 and CDR2 sequences are KGHSH and LQKENI. CDR3: CASSPPLQETQYF. The CDR3 bases are TGTGCCAGCTCACCACCCCTCCAAGAGACCCAGTACTTC.

There are many counts of this clonotype. This chain connects TRBV7-9 to TRBJ1-5; TRBD1 might be the D (5 bases). This CDR3 contains 15 residues. CDR1 and CDR2 (germline): SEHNR, FQNEAQ (reference sequence). Trimming took 6 bases from V and 4 from J, leaving 16 bases between them. CDR3 sequence reads: CASSRVGDGNQPQHF. CDR3 in DNA: TGTGCCAGCAGTCGAGTGGGGGATGGTAATCAGCCCCAGCATTTT.

This clonotype was counted ten times or more. V and J are TRBV29-1 and TRBJ1-2, with 9 bases fitting TRBD1. This CDR3 has 14 residues. Germline V gives CDR1 SQVTM, CDR2 ANQGSEA. V dropped 3 bases and J dropped 1; count of bases not matched to a gene: 3. CDR3 loop: CSVDLDRGNYGYTF. The CDR3 coding sequence is TGCAGCGTTGACCTGGACAGGGGTAACTATGGCTACACCTTC.

This clonotype was seen at least ten times. The chain links TRBV29-1 to TRBJ2-2; 8 bases match TRBD2. There are 16 residues in the CDR3. Germline V lookup: CDR1 SQVTM, CDR2 ANQGSEA. The J segment lost 3 bases and the V segment lost 1 base, leaving 7 bases of the junction unmatched. The CDR3 loop reads CSVEAPGGRDTGELFF. For the CDR3, the DNA is TGCAGCGTTGAAGCCCCGGGGGGGCGAGACACCGGGGAGCTGTTTTTT.

The table lists this clonotype with many counts. The rearrangement uses TRBV29-1 and TRBJ2-5; D perhaps matches TRBD1 (5 bases). The V end lost 3 bases, the J end lost 5 bases, and 16 bases lay between the germline ends. CDR3 length: 14 residues. The V gene's germline CDR1 is SQVTM and CDR2 ANQGSEA. CDR3 in amino acids: CSVDDSMSGETQYF. CDR3 nucleotides: TGCAGCGTTGACGACAGTATGAGTGGGGAGACCCAGTACTTC.

The rearrangement joins TRBV6-2 or TRBV6-3 to TRBJ2-1; D may be TRBD2 (5 bases). Germline V gives CDR1 MNHEY, CDR2 SVGEGT. This CDR3 is 15 amino acids long. With 5 bases removed from V and 0 bases from J, the gap between germline ends came to 11 bases. The CDR3 spells CASSGGSRSYNEQFF. In DNA form, the CDR3 reads TGTGCCAGCAGTGGTGGGAGTCGCTCCTACAATGAGCAGTTCTTC.

This chain joins TRBV20-1 and TRBJ1-1; D is uncertain. The CDR3 loop spans 13 amino acids. CDR1 and CDR2 from the germline V gene are DFQATT and SNEGSKA (reference sequence). V dropped 4 bases and J dropped 4 bases, with 13 bases sitting between them. The chain's CDR3 is CSATSGQSTEAFF. The CDR3 coding sequence is TGCAGTGCTACCTCTGGGCAGAGCACTGAAGCTTTCTTT.

CDR3 sequence: CASRVEGQKQETQYF. DNA of the CDR3: TGCGCCAGCCGGGTCGAGGGACAGAAACAAGAGACCCAGTACTTC. The chain uses TRBV5-1 and TRBJ2-5; 7 nucleotides line up with TRBD1. The J segment lost 2 bases and the V segment lost 7 bases, leaving 11 bases of the junction unmatched. CDR1 SGHRS and CDR2 YFSETQ come from the germline V gene. The CDR3 sequence is 15 residues long. Full variable domain (outside the CDR3, taken from reference TRBV5-1 and TRBJ2-5): KAGVTQTPRYLIKTRGQQVTLSCSPISGHRSVSWYQQTPGQGLQFLFEYFSETQRNKGNFPGRFSGRQFSNSRSEMNVSTLELGDSALYLCASRVEGQKQETQYFGPGTRLLVL.

The V gene is TRBV4-3, the J gene TRBJ1-6, with TRBD1 matching 8 bases. After removal of 7 bases from V and 8 bases from J, the junction contained 4 bases not matched to a gene. The CDR3 loop spans 13 amino acids. Germline CDR1 reads LGHNA; CDR2 reads YSLEER. Here the CDR3 DNA reads TGCGCCAGCAACCGGGACAGGCATTCACCCCTCCACTTT. Translated: CASNRDRHSPLHF.

This clonotype has more than one count but fewer than ten. The J gene is TRBJ2-2, the V gene TRBV6-5; TRBD2 aligns across 10 bases. Germline V CDR1 and CDR2: MNHEY, SVGAGI. This CDR3 has 14 residues. V gave up 6 bases and J gave up 8 bases; unmatched junction bases: 6. The CDR3 sequence is CASRLGLATGELFF. The CDR3 coding sequence is TGTGCCAGCAGATTGGGACTAGCGACGGGGGAGCTGTTTTTT.

This chain connects TRBV3-1 to TRBJ1-2, with D possibly matching TRBD1 (6 bases). This CDR3 has 16 amino acids. Germline V gives CDR1 LGHDT, CDR2 YNNKEL (reference sequence). The V end lost 0 bases, the J end lost 7 bases, and 18 bases lay between the germline ends. The CDR3: CASSQDMRATGSGYTF. CDR3 DNA: TGTGCCAGCAGCCAAGATATGCGGGCTACAGGGTCTGGCTACACCTTC.

The sample holds a few counts of this clonotype. The chain links TRBV28 to TRBJ1-2, with 10 bases fitting TRBD1. The CDR3 length is 15 residues. Trimming took 5 bases from V and 6 from J; bases not matched to a gene: 9. CDR1 and CDR2 (germline): MDHEN, SYDVKM. CDR3 nucleotides: TGTGCCAGCAGTACACAGACAGGGGGCGCGGATGGCTACACCTTC. It yields the protein CASSTQTGGADGYTF.

The chain couples TRBV20-1 to TRBJ2-7; D is perhaps TRBD1 (6 bases). Trimming removed 3 bases from V and 2 bases from J, with 11 bases in between. The length of the CDR3 is 13 residues. Germline CDR1 is DFQATT and CDR2 is SNEGSKA (reference sequence). The CDR3 nucleotides read TGCAGTGCTAGTCCAGGACAGCCCTACGAGCAGTACTTC. It encodes CSASPGQPYEQYF.

The chain employs TRBV15 and TRBJ2-1, with 13 bases matching TRBD2. CDR3 length: 15 residues. With 3 bases clipped from V and 6 bases from J, the junction kept 2 bases outside the gene matches. Germline CDR1 reads LNHNV; CDR2 reads YYDKDF (reference sequence). The CDR3 loop reads CATSRRTSGGNEQFF. The CDR3 nucleotides are TGTGCCACCAGCAGGCGGACTAGCGGGGGCAATGAGCAGTTCTTC.

The rearrangement links TRBV7-2 to TRBJ1-5, with D tentatively TRBD1 (5 bases). The CDR3 spans 13 residues. V was clipped by 3 bases and J by 8 bases, with 11 bases between them. Germline loops: CDR1 SGHTA, CDR2 FQGNSA. Here the CDR3 reads CASSLSGSKPQHF. The CDR3 DNA reads as TGTGCCAGCAGCTTGTCAGGGAGTAAGCCCCAGCATTTT.

This clonotype was picked up a small number of times. The chain couples TRBV6-2 or TRBV6-3 to TRBJ2-7, with a possible D match to TRBD1 (6 bases). With 2 bases removed from V and 2 bases from J, the gap between germline ends came to 10 bases. In germline, CDR1 is MNHEY, CDR2 SVGEGT. The CDR3 has 14 amino acids. Written as DNA, the CDR3 is TGTGCCAGCAGTTACGGGGGCCTTACCTACGAGCAGTACTTC. This sequence encodes CASSYGGLTYEQYF.